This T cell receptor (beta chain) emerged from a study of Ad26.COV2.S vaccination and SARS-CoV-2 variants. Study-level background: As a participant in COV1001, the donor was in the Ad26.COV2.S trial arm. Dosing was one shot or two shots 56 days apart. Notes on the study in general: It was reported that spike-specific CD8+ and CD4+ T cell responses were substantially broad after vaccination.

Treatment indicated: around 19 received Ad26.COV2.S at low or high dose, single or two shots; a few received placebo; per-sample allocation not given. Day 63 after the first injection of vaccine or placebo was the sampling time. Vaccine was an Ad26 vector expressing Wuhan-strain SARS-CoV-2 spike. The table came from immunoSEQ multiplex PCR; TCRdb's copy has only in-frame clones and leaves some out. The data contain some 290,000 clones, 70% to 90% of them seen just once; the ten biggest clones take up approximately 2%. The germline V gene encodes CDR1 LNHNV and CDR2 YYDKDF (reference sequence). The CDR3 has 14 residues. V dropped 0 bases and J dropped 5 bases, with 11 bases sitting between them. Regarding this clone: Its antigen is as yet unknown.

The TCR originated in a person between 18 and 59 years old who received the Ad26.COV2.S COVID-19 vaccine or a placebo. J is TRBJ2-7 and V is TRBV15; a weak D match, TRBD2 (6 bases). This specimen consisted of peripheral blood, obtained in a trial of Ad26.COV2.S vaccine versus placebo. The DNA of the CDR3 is TGTGCCACCAGCAGAGACAGGGCGGGGAACGAGCAGTACTTC. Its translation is CATSRDRAGNEQYF.